Sequencing of this T cell receptor (beta chain) was carried out in a study of blood T cell repertoires in COVID-19. Background on the study: The study drew acute and convalescent COVID-19 samples from the United States, Italy and Spain. From T cells, B-cell-depleted T cells, or PBMCs came the material, which was cDNA or gDNA.

How the authors handled the data: Amplified reference gene primers provided the basis for estimating nucleated cell counts. This table comes from immunoSEQ multiplex PCR, and its TCRdb copy is limited to in-frame clones, with some not included. The DNA was the basis for D and trimming; V, J and clone size are from that table. This table holds about 140,000 clones, about three quarters found once. The CDR3 runs to 16 residues. CDR1 is SGHAT, CDR2 FQDESV, per germline (reference sequence). V was pared by 5 bases and J by 1 base, with 15 bases between. The receptor was derived from an elderly man with acute or convalescent COVID-19. Sequenced sample: peripheral blood. V usage is TRBV11-1 and J usage is TRBJ2-4; a possible D gene is TRBD2 (6 bases). CDR3 loop: CASSLGGGAAKNIQYF. CDR3 DNA sequence: TGTGCCAGCAGCCTCGGGGGAGGAGCGGCCAAAAACATTCAGTACTTC.